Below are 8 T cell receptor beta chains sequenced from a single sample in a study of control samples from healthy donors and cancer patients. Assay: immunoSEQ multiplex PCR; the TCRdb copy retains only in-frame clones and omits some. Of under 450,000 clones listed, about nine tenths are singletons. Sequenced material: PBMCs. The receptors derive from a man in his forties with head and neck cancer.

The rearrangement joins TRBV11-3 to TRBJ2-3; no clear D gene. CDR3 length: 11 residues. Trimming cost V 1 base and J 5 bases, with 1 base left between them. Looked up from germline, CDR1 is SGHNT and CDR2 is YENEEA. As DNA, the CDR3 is TGTGCCAGCAGCTTAGGAGATACGCAGTATTTT. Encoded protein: CASSLGDTQYF. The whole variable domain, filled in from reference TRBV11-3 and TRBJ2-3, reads EAGVVQSPRYKIIEKKQPVAFWCNPISGHNTLYWYLQNLGQGPELLIRYENEEAVDDSQLPKDRFSAERLKGVDSTLKIQPAELGDSAVYLCASSLGDTQYFGPGTRLTVL.

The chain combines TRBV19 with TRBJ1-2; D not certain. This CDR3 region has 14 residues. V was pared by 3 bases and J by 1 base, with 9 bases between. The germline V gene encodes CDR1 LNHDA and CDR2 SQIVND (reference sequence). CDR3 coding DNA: TGTGCCAGTAGTATCCGGGGAAGTAACTATGGCTACACCTTC. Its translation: CASSIRGSNYGYTF.

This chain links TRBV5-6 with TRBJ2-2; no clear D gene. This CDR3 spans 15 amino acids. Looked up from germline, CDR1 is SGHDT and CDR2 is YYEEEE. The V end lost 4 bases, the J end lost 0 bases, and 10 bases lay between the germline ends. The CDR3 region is CASSPIFPNTGELFF. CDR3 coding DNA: TGTGCCAGCAGCCCCATTTTCCCGAACACCGGGGAGCTGTTTTTT. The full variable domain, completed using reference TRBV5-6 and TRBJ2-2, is DAGVTQSPTHLIKTRGQQVTLRCSPKSGHDTVSWYQQALGQGPQFIFQYYEEEERQRGNFPDRFSGHQFPNYSSELNVNALLLGDSALYLCASSPIFPNTGELFFGEGSRLTVL.

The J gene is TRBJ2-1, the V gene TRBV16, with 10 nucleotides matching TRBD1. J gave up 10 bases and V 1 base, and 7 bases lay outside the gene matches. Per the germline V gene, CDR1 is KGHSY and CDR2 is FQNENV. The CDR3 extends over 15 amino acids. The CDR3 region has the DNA TGTGCCAGCAGCCAATTGGGGACAGGGGAAATAGAGCAGTTCTTC. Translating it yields CASSQLGTGEIEQFF.

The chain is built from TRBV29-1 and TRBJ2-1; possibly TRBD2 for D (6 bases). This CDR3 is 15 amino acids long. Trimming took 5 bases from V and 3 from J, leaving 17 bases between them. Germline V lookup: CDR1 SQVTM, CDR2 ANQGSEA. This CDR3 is CSVLYRGTLYNEQFF. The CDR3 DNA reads TGCAGCGTTTTGTATCGCGGGACCCTCTACAATGAGCAGTTCTTC.

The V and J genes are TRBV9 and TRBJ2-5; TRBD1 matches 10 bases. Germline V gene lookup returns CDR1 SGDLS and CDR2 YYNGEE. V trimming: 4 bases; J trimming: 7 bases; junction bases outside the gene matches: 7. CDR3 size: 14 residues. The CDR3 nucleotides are TGTGCCAGCAGCCCCCGACAGGGGGCCGGGACCCAGTACTTC. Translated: CASSPRQGAGTQYF.

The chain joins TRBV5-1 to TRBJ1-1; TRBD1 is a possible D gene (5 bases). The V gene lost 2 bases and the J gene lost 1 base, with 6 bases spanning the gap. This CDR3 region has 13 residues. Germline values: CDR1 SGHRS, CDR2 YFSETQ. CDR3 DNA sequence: TGCGCCAGCAGCTTCGGACAGAACACTGAAGCTTTCTTT. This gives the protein CASSFGQNTEAFF.

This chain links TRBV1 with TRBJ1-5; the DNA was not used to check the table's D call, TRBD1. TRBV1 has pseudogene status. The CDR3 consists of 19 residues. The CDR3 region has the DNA TGCACCAGCAGCCAAGATCGGCCCTCTCAGGGAATTAGCAATCAGCCCCAGCATTTT. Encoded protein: CTSSQDRPSQGISNQPQHF.